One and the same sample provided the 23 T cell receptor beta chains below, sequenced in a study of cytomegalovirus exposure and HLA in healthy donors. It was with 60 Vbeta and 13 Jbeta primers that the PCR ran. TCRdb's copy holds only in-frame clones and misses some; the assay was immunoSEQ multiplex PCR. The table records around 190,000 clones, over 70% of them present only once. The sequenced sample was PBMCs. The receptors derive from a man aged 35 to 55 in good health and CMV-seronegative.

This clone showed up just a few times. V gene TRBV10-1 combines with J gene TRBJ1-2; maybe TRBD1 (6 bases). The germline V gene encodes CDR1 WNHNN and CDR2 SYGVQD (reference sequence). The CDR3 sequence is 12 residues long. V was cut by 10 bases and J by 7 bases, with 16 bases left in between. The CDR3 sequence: CATRTGGSGYTF. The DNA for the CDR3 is TGCGCCACTCGAACGGGGGGCTCTGGCTACACCTTC.

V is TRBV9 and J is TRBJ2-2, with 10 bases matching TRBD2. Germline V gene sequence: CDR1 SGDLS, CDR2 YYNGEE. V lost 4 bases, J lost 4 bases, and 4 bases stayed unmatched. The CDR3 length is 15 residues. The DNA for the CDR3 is TGTGCCAGCAGCCCCAAGCGGGGGGGCACCGGGGAGCTGTTTTTT. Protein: CASSPKRGGTGELFF.

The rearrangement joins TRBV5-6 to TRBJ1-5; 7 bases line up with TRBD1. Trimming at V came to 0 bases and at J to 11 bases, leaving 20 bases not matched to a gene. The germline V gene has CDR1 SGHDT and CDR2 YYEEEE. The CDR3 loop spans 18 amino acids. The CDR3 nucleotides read TGTGCCAGCAGCTTGGCCGGGGGACAGAGTTTGCCTGTTGAAACCCAGCATTTT. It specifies CASSLAGGQSLPVETQHF. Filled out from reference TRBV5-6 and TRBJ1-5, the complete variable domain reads DAGVTQSPTHLIKTRGQQVTLRCSPKSGHDTVSWYQQALGQGPQFIFQYYEEEERQRGNFPDRFSGHQFPNYSSELNVNALLLGDSALYLCASSLAGGQSLPVETQHFGDGTRLSIL.

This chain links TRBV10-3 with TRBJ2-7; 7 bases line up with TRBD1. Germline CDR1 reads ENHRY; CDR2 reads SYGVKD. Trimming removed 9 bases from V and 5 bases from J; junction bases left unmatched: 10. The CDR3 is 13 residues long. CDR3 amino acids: CAILRQGDDEQYF. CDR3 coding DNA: TGTGCCATATTACGACAGGGCGACGACGAGCAGTACTTC.

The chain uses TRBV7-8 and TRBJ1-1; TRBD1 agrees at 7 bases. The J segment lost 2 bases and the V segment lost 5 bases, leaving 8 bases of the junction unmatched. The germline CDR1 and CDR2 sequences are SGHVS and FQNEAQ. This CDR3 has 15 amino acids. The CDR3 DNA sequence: TGTGCCAGCAGCCCTAGGGGACAGACTAACACTGAAGCTTTCTTT. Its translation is CASSPRGQTNTEAFF.

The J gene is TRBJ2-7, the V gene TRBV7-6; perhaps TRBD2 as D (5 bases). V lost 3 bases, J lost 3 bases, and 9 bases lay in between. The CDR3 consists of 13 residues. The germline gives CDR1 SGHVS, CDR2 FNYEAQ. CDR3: CASSFEGIYEQYF. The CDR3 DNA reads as TGTGCCAGCAGCTTTGAGGGAATCTACGAGCAGTACTTC.

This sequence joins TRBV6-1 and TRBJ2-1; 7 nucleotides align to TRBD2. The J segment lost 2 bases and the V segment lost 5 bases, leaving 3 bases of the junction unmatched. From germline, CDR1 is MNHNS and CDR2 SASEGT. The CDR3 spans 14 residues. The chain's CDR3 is CASSKREPYNEQFF. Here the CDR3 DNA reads TGTGCCAGCAGTAAGCGGGAACCCTACAATGAGCAGTTCTTC.

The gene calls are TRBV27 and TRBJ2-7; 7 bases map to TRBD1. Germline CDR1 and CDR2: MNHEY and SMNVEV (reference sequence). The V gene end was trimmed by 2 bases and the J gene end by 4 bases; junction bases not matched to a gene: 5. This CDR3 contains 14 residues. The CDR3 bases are TGTGCCAGCAGTTTAACAGGGGTTATTTACGAGCAGTACTTC. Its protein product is CASSLTGVIYEQYF.

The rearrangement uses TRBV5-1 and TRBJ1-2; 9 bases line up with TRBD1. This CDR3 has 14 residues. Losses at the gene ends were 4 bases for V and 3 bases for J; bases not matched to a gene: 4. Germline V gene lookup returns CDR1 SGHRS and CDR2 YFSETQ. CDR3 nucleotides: TGCGCCAGCAGCGTGGACAGGGGAGACTATGGCTACACCTTC. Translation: CASSVDRGDYGYTF. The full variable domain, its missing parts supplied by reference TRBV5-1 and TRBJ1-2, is KAGVTQTPRYLIKTRGQQVTLSCSPISGHRSVSWYQQTPGQGLQFLFEYFSETQRNKGNFPGRFSGRQFSNSRSEMNVSTLELGDSALYLCASSVDRGDYGYTFGSGTRLTVV.

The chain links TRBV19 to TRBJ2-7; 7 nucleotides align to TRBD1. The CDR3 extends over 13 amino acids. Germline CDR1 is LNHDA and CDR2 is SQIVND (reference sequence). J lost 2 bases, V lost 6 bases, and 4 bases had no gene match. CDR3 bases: TGTGCCAGTAGGAAGACAGGGACCTACGAGCAGTACTTC. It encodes CASRKTGTYEQYF.

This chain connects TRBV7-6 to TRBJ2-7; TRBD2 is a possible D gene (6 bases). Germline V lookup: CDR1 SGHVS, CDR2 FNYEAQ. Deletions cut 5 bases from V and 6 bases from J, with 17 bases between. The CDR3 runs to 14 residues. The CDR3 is CASSPRGWGSEQYF. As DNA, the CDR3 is TGTGCCAGCAGCCCCCGGGGGTGGGGGTCCGAGCAGTACTTC. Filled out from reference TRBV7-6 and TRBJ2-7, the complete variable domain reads GAGVSQSPRYKVTKRGQDVALRCDPISGHVSLYWYRQALGQGPEFLTYFNYEAQQDKSGLPNDRFSAERPEGSISTLTIQRTEQRDSAMYRCASSPRGWGSEQYFGPGTRLTVT.

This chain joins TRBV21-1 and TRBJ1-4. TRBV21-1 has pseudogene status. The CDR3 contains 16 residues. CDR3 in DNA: TGTGCCAGCAGCAAAGATTGCGGGGGGACCGATGAAAAACTGTTTTTT. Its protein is CASSKDCGGTDEKLFF.

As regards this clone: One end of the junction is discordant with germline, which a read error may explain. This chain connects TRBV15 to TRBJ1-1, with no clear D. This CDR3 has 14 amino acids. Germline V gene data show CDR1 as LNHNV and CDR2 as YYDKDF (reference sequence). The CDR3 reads CATSLAGRVTETFF. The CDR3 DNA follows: TGTGCCACCAGCCTCGCGGGCCGGGTCACTGAAACTTTCTTT.

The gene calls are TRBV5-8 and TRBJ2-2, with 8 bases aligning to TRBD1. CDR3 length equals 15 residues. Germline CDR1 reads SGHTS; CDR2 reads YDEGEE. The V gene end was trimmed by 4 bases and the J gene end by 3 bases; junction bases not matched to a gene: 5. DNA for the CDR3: TGTGCCAGCAGCCCAAGGACAGGGCACACCGGGGAGCTGTTTTTT. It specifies CASSPRTGHTGELFF.

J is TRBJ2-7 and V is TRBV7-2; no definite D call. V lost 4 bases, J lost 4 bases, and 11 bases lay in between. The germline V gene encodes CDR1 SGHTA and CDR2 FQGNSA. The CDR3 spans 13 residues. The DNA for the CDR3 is TGTGCCAGCAGCTCCTCCCACGGTTACGAGCAGTACTTC. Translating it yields CASSSSHGYEQYF.

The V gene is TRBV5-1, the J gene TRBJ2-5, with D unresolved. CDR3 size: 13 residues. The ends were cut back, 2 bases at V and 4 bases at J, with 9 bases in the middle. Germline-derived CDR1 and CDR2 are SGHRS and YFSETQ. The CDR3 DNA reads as TGCGCCAGCAGCTTAGATCTAACAGAGACCCAGTACTTC. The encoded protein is CASSLDLTETQYF. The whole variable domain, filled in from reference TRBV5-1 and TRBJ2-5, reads KAGVTQTPRYLIKTRGQQVTLSCSPISGHRSVSWYQQTPGQGLQFLFEYFSETQRNKGNFPGRFSGRQFSNSRSEMNVSTLELGDSALYLCASSLDLTETQYFGPGTRLLVL.

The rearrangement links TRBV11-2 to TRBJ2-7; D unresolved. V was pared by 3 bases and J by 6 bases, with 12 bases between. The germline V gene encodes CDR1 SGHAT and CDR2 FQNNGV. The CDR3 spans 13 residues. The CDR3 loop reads CASSFSSVAEQYF. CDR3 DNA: TGTGCCAGCAGCTTTAGCTCGGTCGCCGAGCAGTACTTC. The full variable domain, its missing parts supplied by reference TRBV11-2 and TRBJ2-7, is EAGVAQSPRYKIIEKRQSVAFWCNPISGHATLYWYQQILGQGPKLLIQFQNNGVVDDSQLPKDRFSAERLKGVDSTLKIQPAKLEDSAVYLCASSFSSVAEQYFGPGTRLTVT.

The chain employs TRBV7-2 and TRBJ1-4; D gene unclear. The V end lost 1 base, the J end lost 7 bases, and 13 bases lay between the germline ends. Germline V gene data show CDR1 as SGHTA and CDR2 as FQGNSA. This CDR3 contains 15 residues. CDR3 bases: TGTGCCAGCAGCTTAGGGGCGGGAGAAGGTGAAAAACTGTTTTTT. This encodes CASSLGAGEGEKLFF.

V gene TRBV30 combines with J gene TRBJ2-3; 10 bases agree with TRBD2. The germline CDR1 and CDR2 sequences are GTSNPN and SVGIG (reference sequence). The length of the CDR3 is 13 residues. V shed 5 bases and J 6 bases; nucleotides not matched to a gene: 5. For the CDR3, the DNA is TGTGCCTGGGGACTAGCGGATCGGGATACGCAGTATTTT. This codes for CAWGLADRDTQYF. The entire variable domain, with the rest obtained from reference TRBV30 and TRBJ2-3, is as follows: SQTIHQWPATLVQPVGSPLSLECTVEGTSNPNLYWYRQAAGRGLQLLFYSVGIGQISSEVPQNLSASRPQDRQFILSSKKLLLSDSGFYLCAWGLADRDTQYFGPGTRLTVL.

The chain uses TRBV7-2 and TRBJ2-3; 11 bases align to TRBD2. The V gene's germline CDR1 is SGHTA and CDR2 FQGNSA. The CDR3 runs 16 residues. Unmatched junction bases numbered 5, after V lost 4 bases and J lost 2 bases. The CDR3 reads CASSSLAGGVTDTQYF. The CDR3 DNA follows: TGTGCCAGCAGCTCCTTAGCGGGGGGGGTCACAGATACGCAGTATTTT.

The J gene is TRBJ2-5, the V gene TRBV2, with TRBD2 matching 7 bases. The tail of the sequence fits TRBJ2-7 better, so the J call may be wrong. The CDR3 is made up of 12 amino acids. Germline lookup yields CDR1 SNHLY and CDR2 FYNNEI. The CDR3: CARGTTPYEQYF. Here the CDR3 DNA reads TGTGCCAGGGGGACTACGCCCTACGAGCAGTACTTC.

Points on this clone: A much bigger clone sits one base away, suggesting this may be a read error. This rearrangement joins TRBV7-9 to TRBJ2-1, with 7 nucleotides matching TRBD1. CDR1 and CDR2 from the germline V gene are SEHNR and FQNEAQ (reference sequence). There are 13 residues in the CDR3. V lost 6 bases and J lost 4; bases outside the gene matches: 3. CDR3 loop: CASRPGQYNEQFF. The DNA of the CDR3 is TGTGCCAGCAGACCGGGACAGTACAATGAGCAGTTCTTC.

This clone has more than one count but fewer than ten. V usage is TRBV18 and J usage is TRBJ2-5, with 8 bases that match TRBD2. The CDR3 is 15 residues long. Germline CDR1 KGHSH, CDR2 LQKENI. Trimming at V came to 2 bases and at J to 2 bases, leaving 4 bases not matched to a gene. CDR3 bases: TGTGCCAGCTCACCAAACGGGGGGGAACAAGAGACCCAGTACTTC. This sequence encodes CASSPNGGEQETQYF.